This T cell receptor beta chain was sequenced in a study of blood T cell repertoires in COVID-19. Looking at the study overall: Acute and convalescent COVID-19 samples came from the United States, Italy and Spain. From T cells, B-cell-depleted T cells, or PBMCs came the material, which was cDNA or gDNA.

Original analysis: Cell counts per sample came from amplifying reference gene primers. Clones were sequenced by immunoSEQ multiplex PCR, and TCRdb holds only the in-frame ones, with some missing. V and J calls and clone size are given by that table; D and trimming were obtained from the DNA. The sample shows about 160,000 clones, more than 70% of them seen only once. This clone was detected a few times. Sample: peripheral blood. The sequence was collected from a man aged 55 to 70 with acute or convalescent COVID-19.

The CDR3: CASSFFQGVATNEKLFF. The CDR3 coding sequence is TGTGCCAGCAGCTTCTTTCAAGGAGTTGCAACTAATGAAAAACTGTTTTTT. The rearrangement uses TRBV5-6 and TRBJ1-4, with D hard to call. Germline loops: CDR1 SGHDT, CDR2 YYEEEE. The length of the CDR3 is 17 residues. Between the trimmed V and J ends, which lost 2 bases and 0 bases, there was a span of 14 bases.